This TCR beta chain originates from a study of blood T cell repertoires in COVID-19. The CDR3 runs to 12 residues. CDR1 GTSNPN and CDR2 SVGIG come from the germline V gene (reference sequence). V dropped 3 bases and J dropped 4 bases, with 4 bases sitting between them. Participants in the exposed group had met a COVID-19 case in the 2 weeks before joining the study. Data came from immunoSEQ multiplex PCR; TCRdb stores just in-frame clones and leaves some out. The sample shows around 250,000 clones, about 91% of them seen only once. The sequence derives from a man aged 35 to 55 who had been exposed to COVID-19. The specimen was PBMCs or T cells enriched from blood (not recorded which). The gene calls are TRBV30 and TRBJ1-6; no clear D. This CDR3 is CAWRQYNSPLHF. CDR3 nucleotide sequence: TGTGCCTGGAGACAGTATAATTCACCCCTCCACTTT.